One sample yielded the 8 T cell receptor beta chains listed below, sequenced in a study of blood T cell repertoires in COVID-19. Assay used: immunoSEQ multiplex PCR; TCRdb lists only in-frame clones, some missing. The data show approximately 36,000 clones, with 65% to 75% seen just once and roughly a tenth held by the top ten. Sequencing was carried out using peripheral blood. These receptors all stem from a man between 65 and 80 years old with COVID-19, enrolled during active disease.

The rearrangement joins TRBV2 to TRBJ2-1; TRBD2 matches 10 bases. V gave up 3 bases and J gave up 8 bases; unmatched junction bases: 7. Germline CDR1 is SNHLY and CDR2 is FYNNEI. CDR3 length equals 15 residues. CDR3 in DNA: TGTGCCAGCAGTGACCGCCGGACTAGCGGATATGAGCAGTTCTTC. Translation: CASSDRRTSGYEQFF.

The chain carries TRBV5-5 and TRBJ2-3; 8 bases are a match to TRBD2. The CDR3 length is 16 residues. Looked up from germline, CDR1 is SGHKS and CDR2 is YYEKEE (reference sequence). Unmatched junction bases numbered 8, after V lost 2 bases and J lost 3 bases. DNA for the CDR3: TGTGCCAGCAGCTTCGAGCCGGGGGGGCCGACAGATACGCAGTATTTT. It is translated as CASSFEPGGPTDTQYF.

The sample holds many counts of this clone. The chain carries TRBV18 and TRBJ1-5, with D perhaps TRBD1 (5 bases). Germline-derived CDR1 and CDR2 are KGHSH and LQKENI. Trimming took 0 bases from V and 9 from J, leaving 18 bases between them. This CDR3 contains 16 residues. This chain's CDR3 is CASSPPGRQGLMPQHF. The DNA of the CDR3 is TGTGCCAGCTCACCACCTGGCAGGCAGGGACTCATGCCCCAGCATTTT. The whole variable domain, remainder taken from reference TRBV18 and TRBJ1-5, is NAGVMQNPRHLVRRRGQEARLRCSPMKGHSHVYWYRQLPEEGLKFMVYLQKENIIDESGMPKERFSAEFPKEGPSILRIQQVVRGDSAAYFCASSPPGRQGLMPQHFGDGTRLSIL.

CDR3 in amino acids: CATSDKMGQGASNQPQHF. The CDR3 nucleotides are TGTGCCACCAGTGACAAAATGGGACAGGGGGCGAGCAATCAGCCCCAGCATTTT. This chain links TRBV24-1 with TRBJ1-5; the match to TRBD1 covers 12 bases. The CDR3 is 18 amino acids. Per germline, CDR1 KGHDR and CDR2 SFDVKD. Unmatched junction bases numbered 7, after V lost 4 bases and J lost 1 base.

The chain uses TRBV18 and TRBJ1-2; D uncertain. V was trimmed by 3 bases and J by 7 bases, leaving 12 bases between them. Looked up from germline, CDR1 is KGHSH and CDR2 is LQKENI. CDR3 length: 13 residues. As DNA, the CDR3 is TGTGCCAGCTCACCGGGAGGAGCGGGTGGCTACACCTTC. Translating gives CASSPGGAGGYTF.

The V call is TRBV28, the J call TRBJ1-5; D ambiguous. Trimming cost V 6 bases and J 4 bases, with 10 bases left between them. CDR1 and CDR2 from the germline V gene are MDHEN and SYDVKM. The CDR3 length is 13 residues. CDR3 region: CASRPDWNQPQHF. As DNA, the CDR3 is TGTGCCAGCAGACCTGACTGGAATCAGCCCCAGCATTTT.

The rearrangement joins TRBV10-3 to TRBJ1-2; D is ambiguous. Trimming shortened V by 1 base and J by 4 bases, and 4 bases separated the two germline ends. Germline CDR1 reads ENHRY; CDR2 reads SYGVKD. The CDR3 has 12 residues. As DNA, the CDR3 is TGTGCCATCAGTGAGTACGGCTATGGCTACACCTTC. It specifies CAISEYGYGYTF.

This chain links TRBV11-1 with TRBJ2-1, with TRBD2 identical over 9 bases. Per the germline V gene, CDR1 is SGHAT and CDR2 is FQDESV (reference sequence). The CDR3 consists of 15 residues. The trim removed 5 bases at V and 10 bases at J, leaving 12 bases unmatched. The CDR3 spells CASSLSGSGEREQFF. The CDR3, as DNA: TGTGCCAGCAGCCTTAGCGGGAGCGGGGAAAGGGAGCAGTTCTTC.